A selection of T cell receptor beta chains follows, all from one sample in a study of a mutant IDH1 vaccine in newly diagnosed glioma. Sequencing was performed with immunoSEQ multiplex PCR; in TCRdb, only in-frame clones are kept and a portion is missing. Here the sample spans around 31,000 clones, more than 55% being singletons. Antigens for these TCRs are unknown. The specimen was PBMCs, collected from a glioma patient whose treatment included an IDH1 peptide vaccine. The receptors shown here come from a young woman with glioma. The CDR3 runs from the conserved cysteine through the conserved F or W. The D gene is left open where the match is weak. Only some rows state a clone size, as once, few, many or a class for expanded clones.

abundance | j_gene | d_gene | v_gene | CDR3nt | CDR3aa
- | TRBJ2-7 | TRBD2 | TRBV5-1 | TGCGCCGGCAGCTTGTTACTAGCGGGTTTGGAGGTCGAGCAGTACTTC | CAGSLLLAGLEVEQYF
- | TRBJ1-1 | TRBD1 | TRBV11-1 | TGTGCCAGCAGCATGGACAGGGTGAACACTGAAGCTTTCTTT | CASSMDRVNTEAFF
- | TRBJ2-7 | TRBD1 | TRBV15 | TGTGCCACCAGCAGAGAAGTCGGGACAGGAGGCGAGCAGTACTTC | CATSREVGTGGEQYF
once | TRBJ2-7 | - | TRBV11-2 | TGTGCCAGCAGTTTACAGGGCGTCGGTTACGAGCAGTACTTC | CASSLQGVGYEQYF
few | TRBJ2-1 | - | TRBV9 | TGTGCCAGCAGCGTAGGCGGGATCGTGAACAATGAGCAGTTCTTC | CASSVGGIVNNEQFF
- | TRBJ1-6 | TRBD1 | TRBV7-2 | TGTGCCAGCAGGGATGACAGGGGGCGGAATTCACCCCTCCACTTT | CASRDDRGRNSPLHF
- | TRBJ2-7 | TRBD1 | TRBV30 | TGTGCCTGGAGTGTACTCACAGGGGGCGCGGCCGAGCAGTACTTC | CAWSVLTGGAAEQYF
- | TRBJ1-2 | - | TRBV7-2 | TGTGCCAGCAGCTTATCTAACTATGGCTACACCTTC | CASSLSNYGYTF
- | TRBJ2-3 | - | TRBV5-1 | TGCGCCAGCAGCTTTCAGGGTGGCGGCACAGATACGCAGTATTTT | CASSFQGGGTDTQYF
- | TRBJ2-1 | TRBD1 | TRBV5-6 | TGTGCCAGCAGCAAAGGACAGGGGGCTATGTCGAGTGAGCAGTTCTTC | CASSKGQGAMSSEQFF
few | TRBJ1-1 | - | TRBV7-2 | TGTGCCAGCAGCTTAGGTCTGGGCGATGAAGCTTTCTTT | CASSLGLGDEAFF
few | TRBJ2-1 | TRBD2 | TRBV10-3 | TGTGCCATCACTGAGGCTAGCGGGATAAATGAGCAGTTCTTC | CAITEASGINEQFF
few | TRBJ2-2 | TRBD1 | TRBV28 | TGTGCCAGCAGATCCGGGACAGCCAACACCGGGGAGCTGTTTTTT | CASRSGTANTGELFF
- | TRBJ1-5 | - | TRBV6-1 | TGTGCCAGCTGGATAGGGACAAGCAGCAATCAGCCCCAGCATTTT | CASWIGTSSNQPQHF
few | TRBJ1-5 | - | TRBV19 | TGTGCCAGTAGTATGGGGAGTACTGGAAATCAGCCCCAGCATTTT | CASSMGSTGNQPQHF